The 32 T cell receptor beta chains in this list originate from one sample, sequenced in a study of blood T cells in healthy people across ages. Next came a second PCR, run for roughly 6 to 11 cycles, which used a sample-barcoded 5' primer along with a J-beta primer mix. TCRdb itself ran the 5' RACE reads through MiXCR, one entry per CDR3 protein. The repertoire includes under 1 million distinct CDR3 sequences, under 45% of them detected once, and approximately 20% sits in the top ten. Sequences were obtained from blood. The receptor set was obtained from a man in his 60s in good health.

The chain combines TRBV7-2 with TRBJ1-2, with D possibly matching TRBD1 (5 bases). Germline lookup yields CDR1 SGHTA and CDR2 FQGNSA. The V end was cut by 5 bases, the J end by 4 bases, with 14 bases between. The CDR3 covers 14 residues. The CDR3 nucleotides read TGTGCCAGCAGCCCGAGGGACTTAGCCTATGGCTACACCTTC. Its protein is CASSPRDLAYGYTF.

This clonotype was detected only once. The rearrangement joins TRBV7-8 to TRBJ2-1; D may correspond to TRBD1 or TRBD2 (6 bases each). Germline V gives CDR1 SGHVS, CDR2 FQNEAQ. CDR3 length: 15 amino acids. Trimming took off 4 bases at V and 7 bases at J, with 17 bases between the two ends. Written as DNA, the CDR3 is TGTGCCAGCAGCTCCGGAGGGGGGTTTAGGAATGAGCAGTTCTTC. This encodes CASSSGGGFRNEQFF.

This clonotype was counted a few times. This sequence joins TRBV14 and TRBJ2-5, with D uncertain. The V gene's germline CDR1 is SGHDN and CDR2 FVKESK. Trimming left V 1 base short and J 2 bases short, with 11 bases between. CDR3 length: 15 amino acids. This CDR3 reads CASSQVRLAQETQYF. As DNA, the CDR3 is TGTGCCAGCAGCCAAGTTCGGTTAGCACAAGAGACCCAGTACTTC.

This clonotype showed up just a few times. The DNA of the CDR3 is TGCGCCAGCAGCTTGGGGCCAGCGGGGGAAGAAGAGACCCAGTACTTC. The encoded protein is CASSLGPAGEEETQYF. The rearrangement joins TRBV5-1 to TRBJ2-5, with TRBD2 matching 8 bases. Germline trimming cut 0 bases from V and 3 bases from J; bases unmatched to any gene: 7. The CDR3 is 16 amino acids. In germline, CDR1 is SGHRS, CDR2 YFSETQ.

This clonotype has more than one count but fewer than ten. The V call is TRBV29-1, the J call TRBJ1-1; TRBD1 might be the D (5 bases). V was cut by 2 bases and J by 4 bases, with 11 bases left in between. The CDR3 has 13 amino acids. Germline values: CDR1 SQVTM, CDR2 ANQGSEA. The CDR3 sequence: CSVEQGSFTEAFF. The CDR3 region has the DNA TGCAGCGTTGAACAGGGTTCTTTCACTGAAGCTTTCTTT.

About this clonotype: An end of the junction does not agree with germline; a read error may underlie this. V and J are TRBV6-5 and TRBJ2-5; either TRBD1 or TRBD2 may supply D (5 bases each). CDR1 and CDR2 (germline): MNHEY, SVGAGI. This CDR3 comprises 14 residues. CDR3 nucleotides: TGTGCCAGCAGTTACGAGGGGACGGTAGAGGCCCAGTACTTC. Its protein product is CASSYEGTVEAQYF.

Comment on this clonotype: A much larger clone differs from this one at a single base, so this may be a read error. The chain employs TRBV11-2 and TRBJ2-3, with TRBD2 as a possible D gene (6 bases). The CDR3 spans 15 residues. The germline V gene encodes CDR1 SGHAT and CDR2 FQNNGV. CDR3 protein: CASSFGLQSTETQYF. The CDR3 DNA is TGTGCCAGCAGCTTCGGACTACAGAGCACAGAGACGCAGTATTTT. The full variable domain, in which reference TRBV11-2 and TRBJ2-3 provide the parts outside the CDR3, is EAGVAQSPRYKIIEKRQSVAFWCNPISGHATLYWYQQILGQGPKLLIQFQNNGVVDDSQLPKDRFSAERLKGVDSTLKIQPAKLEDSAVYLCASSFGLQSTETQYFGPGTRLTVL.

This chain links TRBV20-1 with TRBJ2-5, with D uncertain. Germline assignment: CDR1 DFQATT and CDR2 SNEGSKA (reference sequence). The CDR3 is 14 amino acids. V was cut by 0 bases and J by 0 bases, with 8 bases left in between. CDR3 residues: CSARDQRNQETQYF. As DNA, the CDR3 is TGCAGTGCTAGAGATCAGAGGAACCAAGAGACCCAGTACTTC.

This clonotype was seen more than once but under ten times. The chain couples TRBV7-9 to TRBJ2-5; 8 positions agree with TRBD1. The CDR3 spans 14 residues. CDR1 is SEHNR and CDR2 is FQNEAQ in the germline V gene (reference sequence). Trimming removed 4 bases from V and 5 bases from J; junction bases left unmatched: 6. CDR3 sequence reads: CASSSTGAEETQYF. The CDR3 DNA follows: TGTGCCAGCAGCTCGACAGGGGCTGAGGAGACCCAGTACTTC.

The chain links TRBV7-2 to TRBJ2-1; 7 nucleotides match TRBD1. Trimming took 3 bases from V and 7 from J; bases not matched to a gene: 9. The CDR3 loop spans 15 amino acids. The germline CDR1 and CDR2 sequences are SGHTA and FQGNSA. CDR3 DNA: TGTGCCAGCAGCTTCGTCGGGACAGATAATAATGAGCAGTTCTTC. The encoded protein is CASSFVGTDNNEQFF.

This clonotype was detected many times. The V and J genes are TRBV6-6 and TRBJ2-7; D is uncertain. Germline CDR1 reads MNHNY; CDR2 reads SVGAGI (reference sequence). The germline V and J ends were trimmed by 4 bases and 3 bases, with 7 bases remaining between them. This CDR3 comprises 12 residues. The CDR3 bases are TGTGCCAGCAGTTCCACATACTACGAGCAGTACTTC. Encoded protein: CASSSTYYEQYF.

The V and J genes are TRBV7-2 and TRBJ2-5; 8 bases match TRBD2. With 6 bases clipped from V and 11 bases from J, the junction kept 17 bases outside the gene matches. This CDR3 contains 15 residues. Per the germline V gene, CDR1 is SGHTA and CDR2 is FQGNSA. DNA of the CDR3: TGTGCCAGCAGACAACGGACTAGCCCCCTTGGGGAGCAGTACTTC. Encoded protein: CASRQRTSPLGEQYF. The variable domain in full, with the rest retrieved from reference TRBV7-2 and TRBJ2-5, is GAGVSQSPSNKVTEKGKDVELRCDPISGHTALYWYRQSLGQGLEFLIYFQGNSAPDKSGLPSDRFSAERTGGSVSTLTIQRTQQEDSAVYLCASRQRTSPLGEQYFGPGTRLLVL.

V usage is TRBV5-1 and J usage is TRBJ1-3; D perhaps matches TRBD1 (5 bases). V lost 4 bases to trimming and J lost 0 bases, with 17 bases between them. The germline CDR1 and CDR2 sequences are SGHRS and YFSETQ. The CDR3 contains 17 residues. CDR3 sequence: CASSHYGTALSGNTIYF. The CDR3, as DNA: TGCGCCAGCAGCCATTATGGGACCGCACTCTCTGGAAACACCATATATTTT.

The chain employs TRBV2 and TRBJ1-5, with no clear D. V lost 5 bases, J lost 6 bases, and 11 bases lay in between. The CDR3 runs 13 residues. Germline V CDR1 and CDR2: SNHLY, FYNNEI. CDR3 sequence: CASSPGDFQPQHF. CDR3 DNA sequence: TGTGCCAGCAGTCCAGGTGATTTTCAGCCCCAGCATTTT.

This clonotype was counted only a few times. The chain couples TRBV7-8 to TRBJ2-3, with D maybe TRBD2 (6 bases). Germline V gives CDR1 SGHVS, CDR2 FQNEAQ. The CDR3 contains 15 residues. The ends were cut back, 8 bases at V and 5 bases at J, with 20 bases in the middle. CDR3 nucleotide sequence: TGTGCCAGCGCTGAAGGGACTCTCTCCGGAGATACGCAGTATTTT. Translation: CASAEGTLSGDTQYF.

This clonotype was detected only a few times. The rearrangement joins TRBV7-2 to TRBJ2-1; the D gene is possibly TRBD1 (5 bases). V was trimmed by 4 bases and J by 2 bases, leaving 12 bases between them. This CDR3 comprises 15 residues. Germline V gene sequence: CDR1 SGHTA, CDR2 FQGNSA. CDR3 amino acids: CASSSQGVTYNEQFF. The CDR3 DNA reads TGTGCCAGCAGCTCACAAGGGGTGACCTACAATGAGCAGTTCTTC. The full variable domain, its missing parts supplied by reference TRBV7-2 and TRBJ2-1, is GAGVSQSPSNKVTEKGKDVELRCDPISGHTALYWYRQSLGQGLEFLIYFQGNSAPDKSGLPSDRFSAERTGGSVSTLTIQRTQQEDSAVYLCASSSQGVTYNEQFFGPGTRLTVL.

CDR3 region: CASSLAGTQGAVGELFF. For the CDR3, the DNA is TGTGCCAGCAGCTTGGCCGGCACTCAGGGGGCCGTCGGGGAGCTGTTTTTT. This chain joins TRBV5-5 and TRBJ2-2; 8 positions match TRBD1. The CDR3 extends over 17 amino acids. Germline lookup yields CDR1 SGHKS and CDR2 YYEKEE (reference sequence). The junction had 11 bases not matched to a gene; V was cut back by 0 bases and J by 7 bases. Looking up the rest from reference TRBV5-5 and TRBJ2-2 gives the full variable domain: DAGVTQSPTHLIKTRGQQVTLRCSPISGHKSVSWYQQVLGQGPQFIFQYYEKEERGRGNFPDRFSARQFPNYSSELNVNALLLGDSALYLCASSLAGTQGAVGELFFGEGSRLTVL.

In nucleotides, the CDR3 is TGTGCCAGCAGCCCGGTATGGACAGGGGAGCGAAAACTGTTTTTT. Protein sequence: CASSPVWTGERKLFF. This chain uses TRBV12-3 or TRBV12-4 with TRBJ1-4, with TRBD1 matching 9 bases. This CDR3 is built from 15 residues. Unmatched junction bases numbered 12, after V lost 6 bases and J lost 10 bases.

This clonotype was counted only a few times. V usage is TRBV30 and J usage is TRBJ1-2; D is possibly TRBD1 (5 bases). V dropped 4 bases and J dropped 4 bases, with 13 bases sitting between them. Germline loops: CDR1 GTSNPN, CDR2 SVGIG (reference sequence). The CDR3 consists of 13 residues. The CDR3 sequence is CAWTLGGSYGYTF. In DNA form, the CDR3 reads TGTGCCTGGACCCTCGGGGGAAGCTATGGCTACACCTTC. The full variable domain, in which reference TRBV30 and TRBJ1-2 provide the parts outside the CDR3, is SQTIHQWPATLVQPVGSPLSLECTVEGTSNPNLYWYRQAAGRGLQLLFYSVGIGQISSEVPQNLSASRPQDRQFILSSKKLLLSDSGFYLCAWTLGGSYGYTFGSGTRLTVV.

This clonotype has a single count. The chain combines TRBV20-1 with TRBJ2-7; unclear D gene. The germline gives CDR1 DFQATT, CDR2 SNEGSKA (reference sequence). V lost 1 base and J 1 base, leaving 23 bases between the germline ends. The CDR3 is made up of 18 amino acids. This chain's CDR3 is CSARVPRKVGSSSYEQYF. CDR3 in DNA: TGCAGTGCTAGAGTCCCGCGCAAGGTAGGGTCCTCATCCTACGAGCAGTACTTC.

A remark on this clonotype: A single base separates this from a much larger clone, so it may be a read error. The J gene is TRBJ2-1, the V gene TRBV7-2; 9 nucleotides match TRBD1. The CDR3 is 15 residues long. CDR1 SGHTA and CDR2 FQGNSA come from the germline V gene. CDR3 sequence reads: CASSLGDRDRNGQFF. Written as DNA, the CDR3 is TGTGCCAGCAGCTTAGGGGACAGGGATCGCAATGGGCAGTTCTTC. The full variable domain, rest sourced from reference TRBV7-2 and TRBJ2-1, is GAGVSQSPSNKVTEKGKDVELRCDPISGHTALYWYRQSLGQGLEFLIYFQGNSAPDKSGLPSDRFSAERTGGSVSTLTIQRTQQEDSAVYLCASSLGDRDRNGQFFGPGTRLTVL.

The J gene is TRBJ2-7, the V gene TRBV15, with D possibly matching TRBD1 (6 bases). V was pared by 0 bases and J by 3 bases, with 9 bases between. Germline loops: CDR1 LNHNV, CDR2 YYDKDF (reference sequence). The CDR3 length is 14 residues. Here the CDR3 DNA reads TGTGCCACCAGCAGAGAAGTCAGGGGCTACGAGCAGTACTTC. It encodes CATSREVRGYEQYF.

The chain joins TRBV5-4 to TRBJ2-5; D perhaps matches TRBD1 (6 bases). CDR3 length: 14 amino acids. The germline V and J ends were trimmed by 4 bases and 2 bases, with 12 bases remaining between them. Germline-derived CDR1 and CDR2 are SGHNT and YYREEE (reference sequence). The CDR3 protein is CASSNDRRQETQYF. As DNA, the CDR3 is TGTGCCAGCAGCAACGACAGGAGACAAGAGACCCAGTACTTC.

Written as DNA, the CDR3 is TGTGCCAGCAGCTACGGGACGGGGGGCTATGGCTACACCTTC. This translates into CASSYGTGGYGYTF. The gene calls are TRBV7-9 and TRBJ1-2, with D maybe TRBD1 (5 bases). Germline CDR1 SEHNR, CDR2 FQNEAQ (reference sequence). This CDR3 is 14 amino acids long. Trimming left V 4 bases short and J 4 bases short, with 13 bases between.

Comments on this clonotype: A much larger clone differs by one base, so this may be a read error. The chain joins TRBV27 to TRBJ2-7, with D unclear. The germline CDR1 and CDR2 sequences are MNHEY and SMNVEV (reference sequence). The ends were cut back, 5 bases at V and 2 bases at J, with 13 bases in the middle. This CDR3 is built from 14 residues. The CDR3 DNA reads TGTGCCAGCAGTGTAGAGCCCACCGCCTACGAGCAGTACTTC. It yields the protein CASSVEPTAYEQYF.

This clonotype was seen a few times. The chain has TRBV12-3 or TRBV12-4 and TRBJ2-3; D is unresolved. This CDR3 spans 13 amino acids. Trimming shortened V by 5 bases and J by 0 bases, and 6 bases separated the two germline ends. The CDR3 loop reads CASSILSTDTQYF. As DNA, the CDR3 is TGTGCCAGCAGTATACTAAGCACAGATACGCAGTATTTT.

This clonotype was detected only a few times. V gene TRBV28 combines with J gene TRBJ2-7; 9 bases match TRBD1. The ends lost 6 bases at V and 5 bases at J; junction bases unmatched: 14. This CDR3 comprises 16 residues. The germline V gene has CDR1 MDHEN and CDR2 SYDVKM. This chain's CDR3 is CASRSTPGQGKHEQYF. The CDR3 DNA reads as TGTGCCAGCAGATCCACACCGGGACAGGGCAAGCACGAGCAGTACTTC.

The chain joins TRBV10-3 to TRBJ2-5; 8 positions agree with TRBD2. CDR3 length: 15 residues. J was trimmed by 0 bases and V by 3 bases; bases with no gene match: 3. In germline, CDR1 is ENHRY, CDR2 SYGVKD. The CDR3 sequence is CAISDGGGNQETQYF. CDR3 sequence (DNA): TGTGCCATCAGTGATGGCGGGGGGAACCAAGAGACCCAGTACTTC.

This clonotype was picked up a small number of times. V gene TRBV14 combines with J gene TRBJ1-2; the D is unclear. Trimming took 1 base from V and 0 from J, leaving 9 bases between them. The CDR3 covers 15 residues. The germline gives CDR1 SGHDN, CDR2 FVKESK. Here the CDR3 DNA reads TGTGCCAGCAGCCAAGGGAGAGGAGCTAACTATGGCTACACCTTC. Protein product: CASSQGRGANYGYTF.

This chain links TRBV20-1 with TRBJ1-2; 9 bases align to TRBD1. The V gene's germline CDR1 is DFQATT and CDR2 SNEGSKA (reference sequence). V lost 0 bases, J lost 5 bases, and 10 bases stayed unmatched. This CDR3 comprises 16 residues. This CDR3 reads CSARDLVETGGYGYTF. The CDR3, as DNA: TGCAGTGCTAGAGATCTGGTGGAGACAGGGGGGTATGGCTACACCTTC.

In nucleotides, the CDR3 is TGTGCCAGCAGTCCCAACGGCAATGAGCAGTTCTTC. This translates into CASSPNGNEQFF. The chain uses TRBV12-3 or TRBV12-4 and TRBJ2-1; D unclear. The CDR3 is 12 residues long. The V and J ends lost 5 bases and 6 bases respectively, with 8 bases between them.

In this sample, this clonotype turned up a few times. V is TRBV7-2 and J is TRBJ2-1; perhaps TRBD2 as D (6 bases). The CDR3 sequence is 15 residues long. Per the germline V gene, CDR1 is SGHTA and CDR2 is FQGNSA. V gave up 5 bases and J gave up 0 bases, with 11 bases separating them. The CDR3 here is CASSDDGSSYNEQFF. As DNA, the CDR3 is TGTGCCAGCAGCGACGACGGGAGCTCCTACAATGAGCAGTTCTTC. Full variable domain (outside the CDR3, taken from reference TRBV7-2 and TRBJ2-1): GAGVSQSPSNKVTEKGKDVELRCDPISGHTALYWYRQSLGQGLEFLIYFQGNSAPDKSGLPSDRFSAERTGGSVSTLTIQRTQQEDSAVYLCASSDDGSSYNEQFFGPGTRLTVL.